Listed below are T cell receptor beta chains from one sample, sequenced in a study of cytomegalovirus exposure and HLA in healthy donors. Measured with immunoSEQ multiplex PCR; TCRdb has only the in-frame clones, and not every one. The table gives 40,000 to 60,000 clones; the top ten clones make up approximately 2.1% of it. Material for sequencing was PBMCs. The source of these receptors is a female donor in good health and CMV-seronegative. CDR3s include the opening cysteine and the closing phenylalanine or tryptophan. The D gene is left open where the match is weak.

TRBV9,TRBD1,TRBJ2-2,TGTGCCAGCAGCGTGCCGGACAGGAAGATTAACACCGGGGAGCTGTTTTTT,CASSVPDRKINTGELFF
TRBV11-3,-,TRBJ1-1,TGTGCCAGCAGCTTAGTGCGAGGGAACACTGAAGCTTTCTTT,CASSLVRGNTEAFF
TRBV19,-,TRBJ1-5,TGTGCCAGTAGCCCCCCACCCGGGGAGAGGGATCAGCCCCAGCATTTT,CASSPPPGERDQPQHF
TRBV30,TRBD1,TRBJ1-1,TGTGCCTGGAACTTTCCGGGACAGCCCATGAACACTGAAGCTTTCTTT,CAWNFPGQPMNTEAFF
TRBV1,-,TRBJ1-5,TGCACCAGCAGCCAAGGCAGGATGCCAGGGCAGCCCCAGCATTTT,CTSSQGRMPGQPQHF
TRBV4-1,TRBD1,TRBJ1-1,TGCGCCAGCAGCCAAGGGCCCCGGGACAGGGGCACTGAAGCTTTCTTT,CASSQGPRDRGTEAFF
TRBV6-1,-,TRBJ2-7,TGTGCCAGCAGCCGAGACGAGCAGTACTTC,CASSRDEQYF
TRBV5-1,-,TRBJ1-2,TGCGCCAGCAGCTTGGAGGGGTCTGGCTACACCTTC,CASSLEGSGYTF
TRBV2,TRBD1,TRBJ1-1,TGTGCCAGCAGTGAAGACAGGGGGAGCACTGAAGCTTTCTTT,CASSEDRGSTEAFF
TRBV5-1,-,TRBJ1-1,TGCGCCAGCAGCTTGGACAGGGCAGTAAACACTGAAGCTTTCTTT,CASSLDRAVNTEAFF
TRBV5-4,-,TRBJ1-3,TGTGCCAGCGAGATCGCAGGAGGAAACACCATATATTTT,CASEIAGGNTIYF
TRBV9,-,TRBJ2-7,TGTGCCAGCAGCGTAACCTCCAACGGGGGACACGAGCAGTACTTC,CASSVTSNGGHEQYF
TRBV29-1,-,TRBJ2-7,TGCAGCGTTGTAAGCCTGAGGACGGGAGCCTACGAGCAGTACTTC,CSVVSLRTGAYEQYF
TRBV6-1,TRBD1,TRBJ1-2,TGTGCCAGCAGTGCAACAGGGGTTGTAGGCTACACCTTC,CASSATGVVGYTF
TRBV7-2,-,TRBJ1-5,TGTGCCAGCAGCTTCCGTTGGGGCGGCGAGCAGCCCCAGCATTTT,CASSFRWGGEQPQHF
TRBV29-1,TRBD1,TRBJ2-7,TGCAGCGTTGGGGGACAGGGAAACTCCTACGAGCAGTACTTC,CSVGGQGNSYEQYF
TRBV10-3,-,TRBJ2-7,TGTGCCATCAGTGAGAGCGCGCGGGGCCCCTACGAGCAGTACTTC,CAISESARGPYEQYF
TRBV6-6,-,TRBJ1-1,TGTGCCAGCAGAACTGACAGGACGGCTGAAGCTTTCTTT,CASRTDRTAEAFF
TRBV30,TRBD1,TRBJ1-2,TGTGCCTGGGTTAACAGGGGTTGGGGGAGCAGCTATGGCTACACCTTC,CAWVNRGWGSSYGYTF